Shown below are 20 T cell receptor beta chains from a single sample sequenced in a study of blood T cell repertoires in COVID-19. TCRdb keeps only in-frame clones here, not all; method: immunoSEQ multiplex PCR. This sample yields some 150,000 clones, of which less than 85% are seen a single time; over 5% belongs to the top ten. The sequenced sample was peripheral blood. These receptors came from a human donor in a cohort sampled during active COVID-19.

The chain recombines TRBV19 with TRBJ2-3; a possible D gene is TRBD2 (5 bases). This CDR3 spans 15 amino acids. Trimming took 3 bases from V and 1 from J, leaving 11 bases between them. Germline CDR1 is LNHDA and CDR2 is SQIVND (reference sequence). The CDR3 protein is CASSISGKGTDTQYF. The CDR3 DNA is TGTGCCAGTAGTATCAGCGGAAAGGGCACAGATACGCAGTATTTT.

The rearrangement joins TRBV7-8 to TRBJ2-7; a possible D gene is TRBD2 (6 bases). CDR3 size: 13 residues. The germline V gene has CDR1 SGHVS and CDR2 FQNEAQ. The germline V and J ends were trimmed by 3 bases and 6 bases, with 12 bases remaining between them. The CDR3: CASSFRGGAEQYF. The CDR3 bases are TGTGCCAGCAGCTTCCGAGGAGGGGCCGAGCAGTACTTC.

This chain connects TRBV5-1 to TRBJ1-3; D call uncertain. This CDR3 is built from 14 residues. V dropped 2 bases and J dropped 7 bases, with 13 bases sitting between them. CDR1 SGHRS and CDR2 YFSETQ come from the germline V gene. The CDR3 sequence is CASSLTGAWNTIYF. The CDR3, as DNA: TGCGCCAGCAGCTTAACGGGAGCCTGGAACACCATATATTTT.

The V gene is TRBV11-1, the J gene TRBJ1-3, with unresolved D. The germline V and J ends were trimmed by 5 bases and 5 bases, with 19 bases remaining between them. The CDR3 sequence is 16 residues long. Germline V CDR1 and CDR2: SGHAT, FQDESV (reference sequence). The CDR3 region has the DNA TGTGCCAGCAGCGAGCATCGAGGGCCTCCTAGAAACACCATATATTTT. This translates into CASSEHRGPPRNTIYF.

V is TRBV5-5 and J is TRBJ2-1; unclear D gene. With 1 base removed from V and 7 bases from J, the gap between germline ends came to 9 bases. CDR1 and CDR2 from the germline V gene are SGHKS and YYEKEE (reference sequence). The CDR3 is 13 amino acids. The CDR3 DNA reads as TGTGCCAGCAGCTTGCAGGTCTTAAATGAGCAGTTCTTC. This translates into CASSLQVLNEQFF. The full variable domain, completed using reference TRBV5-5 and TRBJ2-1, is DAGVTQSPTHLIKTRGQQVTLRCSPISGHKSVSWYQQVLGQGPQFIFQYYEKEERGRGNFPDRFSARQFPNYSSELNVNALLLGDSALYLCASSLQVLNEQFFGPGTRLTVL.

V is TRBV4-2 and J is TRBJ1-2; 7 bases align to TRBD1. V gave up 4 bases and J gave up 0 bases; unmatched junction bases: 8. The V gene's germline CDR1 is LGHNA and CDR2 YNFKEQ. The length of the CDR3 is 16 residues. The CDR3 sequence: CASSRWDSEANYGYTF. DNA of the CDR3: TGTGCCAGCAGCCGCTGGGACAGCGAAGCTAACTATGGCTACACCTTC.

The rearrangement joins TRBV13 to TRBJ2-1; 7 bases agree with TRBD1. The CDR3 spans 17 residues. The V gene end was trimmed by 5 bases and the J gene end by 4 bases; junction bases not matched to a gene: 14. Germline V gene lookup returns CDR1 PRHDT and CDR2 FYEKMQ (reference sequence). In DNA form, the CDR3 reads TGTGCCAGCAGCGCCTTTACAGGGGTAAGGCTTTACAATGAGCAGTTCTTC. The encoded protein is CASSAFTGVRLYNEQFF.

The rearrangement joins TRBV7-9 to TRBJ2-3, with 7 bases aligning to TRBD2. Germline trimming cut 11 bases from V and 2 bases from J; bases unmatched to any gene: 13. The CDR3 spans 15 residues. Per the germline V gene, CDR1 is SEHNR and CDR2 is FQNEAQ (reference sequence). The CDR3 DNA is TGTGCCCAAAGGAGGCTAAGCGGGGACACAGATACGCAGTATTTT. Translation gives CAQRRLSGDTDTQYF.

The genes are TRBV21-1 and TRBJ2-7; no check of the table's D call, TRBD1, against the DNA was made. TRBV21-1 is described as a pseudogene. The CDR3 has 13 amino acids. The CDR3 region is CASSRTASYEQYF. The CDR3 bases are TGTGCCAGCAGCCGGACAGCCTCCTACGAGCAGTACTTC.

J is TRBJ2-7 and V is TRBV2, with TRBD2 as a possible D gene (6 bases). From germline, CDR1 is SNHLY and CDR2 FYNNEI. The CDR3 extends over 14 amino acids. The V end lost 6 bases, the J end lost 0 bases, and 12 bases lay between the germline ends. CDR3 in DNA: TGTGCCAGCAGCCTCGGGAGAAGCTCCTACGAGCAGTACTTC. The encoded protein is CASSLGRSSYEQYF.

This chain connects TRBV29-1 to TRBJ2-5, with TRBD1 matching 7 bases. This CDR3 is 14 amino acids long. The V gene's germline CDR1 is SQVTM and CDR2 ANQGSEA. J was trimmed by 0 bases and V by 7 bases; bases with no gene match: 8. Here the CDR3 reads CSADRANNQETQYF. The CDR3 nucleotides read TGCAGCGCAGACAGGGCGAATAACCAAGAGACCCAGTACTTC.

This chain connects TRBV7-8 to TRBJ1-2; 8 bases are shared with TRBD1. V gave up 0 bases and J gave up 8 bases; unmatched junction bases: 5. This CDR3 spans 14 amino acids. Germline V gene data show CDR1 as SGHVS and CDR2 as FQNEAQ. CDR3 nucleotides: TGTGCCAGCAGCTTAGCGCTTGGGACAGGAGGCTACACCTTC. It codes for CASSLALGTGGYTF. Using reference TRBV7-8 and TRBJ1-2 for the parts outside the CDR3, the full variable domain is GAGVSQSPRYKVAKRGQDVALRCDPISGHVSLFWYQQALGQGPEFLTYFQNEAQLDKSGLPSDRFFAERPEGSVSTLKIQRTQQEDSAVYLCASSLALGTGGYTFGSGTRLTVV.

J is TRBJ2-7 and V is TRBV6-5, with TRBD2 matching 12 bases. This CDR3 comprises 15 residues. Losses at the gene ends were 7 bases for V and 1 base for J; bases not matched to a gene: 5. Per germline, CDR1 MNHEY and CDR2 SVGAGI. CDR3: CASTPTSGGSYEQYF. As DNA, the CDR3 is TGTGCCAGCACCCCGACTAGCGGGGGATCCTACGAGCAGTACTTC.

This clone occurred a few times. The chain has TRBV18 and TRBJ1-1, with no clear D. The length of the CDR3 is 14 residues. Germline V gene lookup returns CDR1 KGHSH and CDR2 LQKENI. Trimming cost V 4 bases and J 6 bases, with 15 bases left between them. Here the CDR3 DNA reads TGTGCCAGCTCACTAAGGCGGGGAGGGCCTGAAGCTTTCTTT. This encodes CASSLRRGGPEAFF.

The chain couples TRBV5-6 to TRBJ1-5; 7 positions match TRBD1. Looked up from germline, CDR1 is SGHDT and CDR2 is YYEEEE. The CDR3 consists of 15 residues. V lost 2 bases, J lost 3 bases, and 5 bases stayed unmatched. In DNA, the CDR3 is TGTGCCAGCAGCTTAACAGGGGTTGACAATCAGCCCCAGCATTTT. The encoded protein is CASSLTGVDNQPQHF.

The rearrangement uses TRBV27 and TRBJ2-3, with D tentatively TRBD2 (5 bases). Trimming pared 5 bases from V and 6 bases from J, leaving 9 bases between. The CDR3 is 12 residues long. Germline V lookup: CDR1 MNHEY, CDR2 SMNVEV (reference sequence). The CDR3 sequence: CASSPSPDTQYF. In DNA, the CDR3 is TGTGCCAGCAGTCCTAGCCCCGATACGCAGTATTTT.

This clone was seen only a few times. The V and J genes are TRBV25-1 and TRBJ1-2; D perhaps matches TRBD1 (6 bases). The CDR3 has 15 residues. V was clipped by 2 bases and J by 3 bases, with 13 bases between them. Germline CDR1 reads MGHDK; CDR2 reads SYGVNS. For the CDR3, the DNA is TGTGCCAGCAGTGAAATCACAGGGAAAGACTATGGCTACACCTTC. Its protein is CASSEITGKDYGYTF.

This sequence joins TRBV3-1 (or the pseudogene TRBV3-2) and TRBJ2-2; the D gene is possibly TRBD2 (6 bases). The CDR3 is 13 amino acids. V lost 7 bases and J lost 5, with 11 bases in between. The germline gives CDR1 LGHDT, CDR2 YNNKEL (reference sequence). The chain's CDR3 is CASTGSGTGELFF. CDR3 in DNA: TGTGCCAGCACCGGGAGCGGTACCGGGGAGCTGTTTTTT.

The J gene is TRBJ2-7, the V gene TRBV5-1, with 9 bases that match TRBD2. The CDR3 covers 15 residues. Germline-derived CDR1 and CDR2 are SGHRS and YFSETQ. The J segment lost 5 bases and the V segment lost 4 bases, leaving 10 bases of the junction unmatched. As DNA, the CDR3 is TGCGCCAGCAGCAGAGAAGCGGGGGGCCCCAACGAGCAGTACTTC. It is translated as CASSREAGGPNEQYF.

In this sample, this clone turned up once. This sequence joins TRBV3-1 (or the pseudogene TRBV3-2) and TRBJ2-5, with D perhaps matching TRBD2 (7 bases). Trimming took off 1 base at V and 2 bases at J, with 14 bases between the two ends. Germline V lookup: CDR1 LGHDT, CDR2 YNNKEL (reference sequence). The CDR3 consists of 16 residues. The DNA for the CDR3 is TGTGCCAGCAGCCAAGTTGGGGGGGCAGGGCAAGAGACCCAGTACTTC. Amino acids: CASSQVGGAGQETQYF.